Sequencing of this TCR beta chain was carried out in a study of T cell responses to AZD1222 COVID-19 vaccine. Whole-study findings and limits: Reportedly, nearly half the spike-specific TCRs target unmutated variant regions. Only 5 to 7 individuals given AZD1222 were seropositive at baseline.

Profiled with immunoSEQ multiplex PCR; TCRdb holds only in-frame clones, not every one. The table shows some 280,000 clones, with 85% to 95% occurring only once. A word on this clone: The antigen is undetermined.

Germline V gene lookup returns CDR1 MRHNA and CDR2 SNTAGT. V lost 0 bases and J 8 bases, leaving 10 bases between the germline ends. The CDR3 totals 13 residues. The V gene is TRBV6-4, the J gene TRBJ1-1; D uncertain. The sequencing here drew on peripheral blood, taken 28 days after the second AZD1222 dose. The receptor was derived from an adult who received the AZD1222 COVID-19 vaccine. The CDR3, as DNA: TGTGCCAGCAGTGACTCGCGAAGCCGGGAAGCTTTCTTT. Translation: CASSDSRSREAFF.